A single sample gave rise to the 9 T cell receptor beta chains below, sequenced in a study of human T cells and chemical hapten exposure. TCRdb re-called the RACE reads with MiXCR, one entry per CDR3 protein. The sample comprises around 360,000 distinct CDR3 sequences, about 6.3% of which are singletons, and over 5.5% rests with the top ten. Regarding time point: patch test 2, 6 weeks after DPC sensitization. Treatment reported: therapeutic diphenylcyclopropenone sensitization with weekly scalp DPC. The sample was whole blood, taken in connection with sensitization to the hapten diphenylcyclopropenone (DPC). The receptors stem from a woman aged 18-29 years with alopecia areata. Some clones in this sample may be carry-over from other donors' samples.

This clonotype was found a few times. The V and J genes are TRBV5-1 and TRBJ1-1; a weak D match, TRBD1 (6 bases). Germline CDR1 and CDR2: SGHRS and YFSETQ. V lost 0 bases and J 6 bases, leaving 15 bases between the germline ends. The CDR3 totals 15 residues. This CDR3 is CASSLAPAGAAEAFF. DNA of the CDR3: TGCGCCAGCAGCTTGGCCCCTGCAGGGGCGGCTGAAGCTTTCTTT.

Only a few counts were recorded for this clonotype. The V call is TRBV20-1, the J call TRBJ1-1; D gene ambiguous. The CDR3 length is 12 residues. The ends were cut back, 4 bases at V and 2 bases at J, with 8 bases in the middle. Per germline, CDR1 DFQATT and CDR2 SNEGSKA (reference sequence). The CDR3 sequence: CSAKDGNTEAFF. Written as DNA, the CDR3 is TGCAGTGCTAAGGACGGAAACACTGAAGCTTTCTTT.

This clonotype showed up just a few times. V is TRBV7-2 and J is TRBJ2-3; weak D call: TRBD2 (6 bases). This CDR3 spans 18 amino acids. Trimming stripped 5 bases from V and 4 bases from J, with 25 bases between. Germline values: CDR1 SGHTA, CDR2 FQGNSA. Written as DNA, the CDR3 is TGTGCCAGCAGCCGACAATCCGGGAGTTTCAATTCCCCAGATACGCAGTATTTT. Translating gives CASSRQSGSFNSPDTQYF.

The chain combines TRBV6-5 with TRBJ2-7; D ambiguous. With 5 bases removed from V and 0 bases from J, the gap between germline ends came to 11 bases. The germline gives CDR1 MNHEY, CDR2 SVGAGI. The length of the CDR3 is 14 residues. The CDR3 protein is CASSPMTGSYEQYF. CDR3 bases: TGTGCCAGCAGTCCCATGACGGGCTCCTACGAGCAGTACTTC.

The rearrangement links TRBV28 to TRBJ2-7; 7 nucleotides match TRBD1. Germline V gene lookup returns CDR1 MDHEN and CDR2 SYDVKM. Trimming at V came to 6 bases and at J to 13 bases, leaving 12 bases not matched to a gene. The CDR3 runs 12 residues. In DNA, the CDR3 is TGTGCCAGCAGCCGCTTAGGGGGCCCTCCCTACTTC. This sequence encodes CASSRLGGPPYF.

The genes are TRBV7-2 and TRBJ2-6; 9 bases agree with TRBD2. Germline CDR1 and CDR2: SGHTA and FQGNSA. CDR3 size: 18 residues. V trimming: 2 bases; J trimming: 3 bases; junction bases outside the gene matches: 8. The CDR3 DNA is TGTGCCAGCAGCTTAATGGGTCTAGCGGGAAGTGGGGCCAACGTCCTGACTTTC. It specifies CASSLMGLAGSGANVLTF.

Many counts were recorded for this clonotype. The gene calls are TRBV7-2 and TRBJ2-3; perhaps TRBD1 as D (6 bases). CDR3 length equals 15 residues. Germline loops: CDR1 SGHTA, CDR2 FQGNSA. Trimming shortened V by 3 bases and J by 6 bases, and 16 bases separated the two germline ends. CDR3 sequence reads: CASSFRDGGQDTQYF. CDR3 DNA: TGTGCCAGCAGCTTCCGTGATGGGGGCCAGGATACGCAGTATTTT.

This clonotype turned up a few times. The gene calls are TRBV12-3 or TRBV12-4 and TRBJ2-5, with 9 bases aligning to TRBD1. CDR3 length: 14 residues. V trimming: 7 bases; J trimming: 5 bases; junction bases outside the gene matches: 8. This CDR3 is CASNGQGTLETQYF. CDR3 nucleotide sequence: TGTGCCAGCAACGGACAGGGGACGCTCGAGACCCAGTACTTC.

At least ten counts were recorded for this clonotype. The chain joins TRBV6-2 or TRBV6-3 to TRBJ1-2; D is undetermined. The germline V and J ends were trimmed by 8 bases and 4 bases, with 8 bases remaining between them. The CDR3 sequence is 11 residues long. Germline CDR1 and CDR2: MNHEY and SVGEGT. The chain's CDR3 is CASSSGYGYTF. In DNA form, the CDR3 reads TGTGCCAGCTCCTCCGGCTATGGCTACACCTTC.